This TCR beta chain was recovered during a study of blood T cell repertoires in COVID-19. Study background: Samples representing acute and convalescent COVID-19 were sourced from the United States, Italy and Spain. PBMCs, B-cell-depleted T cells, or T cells provided the cDNA or gDNA that made up the material.

Original processing notes: Quantification of nucleated cells was approximated via reference gene primer amplification. Data came from immunoSEQ multiplex PCR; TCRdb stores just in-frame clones and leaves some out. V, J and clone size were drawn from that table, and D and trimming were deduced from the DNA. The sample includes approximately 340,000 clones, 65% to 85% of them seen just once. V lost 5 bases to trimming and J lost 6 bases; unmatched junction nucleotides: 2. The CDR3 length is 13 residues. Germline assignment: CDR1 MNHEY and CDR2 SVGEGT. V gene TRBV6-2 or TRBV6-3 combines with J gene TRBJ2-2; TRBD2 matches at 8 bases. The sequencing sample was made of peripheral blood. The clonotype was recovered from a man aged 30 to 39 with active or convalescent COVID-19. The DNA for the CDR3 is TGTGCCAGCAGTCGGACTAGCCCCGGGGAGCTGTTTTTT. It codes for CASSRTSPGELFF.